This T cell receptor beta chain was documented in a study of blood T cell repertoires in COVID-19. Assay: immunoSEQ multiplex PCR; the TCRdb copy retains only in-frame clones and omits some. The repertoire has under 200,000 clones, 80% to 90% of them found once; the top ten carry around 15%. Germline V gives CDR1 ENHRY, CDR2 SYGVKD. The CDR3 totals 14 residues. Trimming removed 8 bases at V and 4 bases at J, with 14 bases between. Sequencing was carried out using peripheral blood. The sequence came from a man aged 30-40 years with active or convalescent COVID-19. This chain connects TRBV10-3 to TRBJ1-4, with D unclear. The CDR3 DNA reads TGTGCCATCCAGGCGTCAGCCTTTAATGAAAAACTGTTTTTT. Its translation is CAIQASAFNEKLFF.